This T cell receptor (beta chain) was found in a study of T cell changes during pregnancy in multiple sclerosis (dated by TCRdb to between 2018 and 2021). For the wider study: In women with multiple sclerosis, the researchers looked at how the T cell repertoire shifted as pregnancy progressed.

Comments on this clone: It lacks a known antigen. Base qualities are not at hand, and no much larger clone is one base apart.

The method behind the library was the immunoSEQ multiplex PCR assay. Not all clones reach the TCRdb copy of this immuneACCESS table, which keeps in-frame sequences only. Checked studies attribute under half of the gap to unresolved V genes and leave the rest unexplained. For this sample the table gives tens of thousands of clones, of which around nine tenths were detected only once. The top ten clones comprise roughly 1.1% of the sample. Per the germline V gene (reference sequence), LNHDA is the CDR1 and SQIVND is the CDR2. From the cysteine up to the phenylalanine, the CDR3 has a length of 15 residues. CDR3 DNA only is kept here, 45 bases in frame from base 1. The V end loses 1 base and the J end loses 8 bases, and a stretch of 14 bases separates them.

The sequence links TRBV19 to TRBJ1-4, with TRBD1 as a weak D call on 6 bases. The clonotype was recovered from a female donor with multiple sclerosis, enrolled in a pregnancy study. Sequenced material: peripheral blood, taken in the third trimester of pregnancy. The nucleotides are TGTGCCAGTAGTATAGGCCAGGGGATTGGGGAAAAACTGTTTTTT. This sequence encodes CASSIGQGIGEKLFF.